A selection of T cell receptor beta chains follows, all from one sample in a study of regulatory T cells in long-lasting Graves disease. MiXCR was run by TCRdb on the multiplex PCR reads, yielding one entry per CDR3 protein. This sample yields 420,000 or so distinct CDR3 sequences, of which less than 20% are seen a single time; about 23% belongs to the top ten. These data are also associated with another study on T cells in Graves' hyperthyroidism and ophthalmopathy.

Sequencing was performed on peripheral blood mononuclear cells (PBMCs), taken at new diagnosis, from a patient treated with antithyroid drugs. The receptors originated from a woman aged 18-29 years with Graves disease. CDR3s include the opening cysteine and the closing phenylalanine or tryptophan. The D gene is left open where the match is weak. Rows give clone size only sometimes, using once, few, many, or a class for an expanded clone.

clone size,J gene,CDR3 length,V gene,D gene,CDR3 protein,CDR3 DNA
many,TRBJ1-1,16,TRBV11-2,TRBD1,CASSLGDRGWNTEAFF,TGTGCCAGCAGCTTAGGGGACAGGGGTTGGAACACTGAAGCTTTCTTT
many,TRBJ1-5,18,TRBV29-1,-,CSVEDRDTGTESNQPQHF,TGCAGCGTTGAAGATCGGGACACAGGGACGGAAAGCAATCAGCCCCAGCATTTT
many,TRBJ2-2,15,TRBV11-3,-,CASSLGGARSGELFF,TGTGCCAGCAGCTTAGGGGGGGCGCGATCCGGGGAGCTGTTTTTT
many,TRBJ2-1,15,TRBV27,-,CATSFTDPTYNEQFF,TGTGCCACCTCGTTTACCGACCCGACCTACAATGAGCAGTTCTTC
few,TRBJ2-7,13,TRBV12-3/TRBV12-4,-,CASSRGTVHEQYF,TGTGCCAGCAGTCGAGGGACCGTCCACGAGCAGTACTTC
many,TRBJ1-2,13,TRBV28,-,CATGGGLNYGYTF,TGTGCCACCGGGGGCGGTCTAAACTATGGCTACACCTTC
-,TRBJ2-5,18,TRBV7-2,TRBD2,CASSLVPGLVGNGETQYF,TGTGCCAGCAGCTTAGTACCCGGACTAGTGGGAAACGGAGAGACCCAGTACTTC
few,TRBJ2-3,16,TRBV9,TRBD2,CASSVGSGRGTDTQYF,TGTGCCAGCAGCGTAGGAAGCGGGAGGGGGACAGATACGCAGTATTTT
many,TRBJ2-5,15,TRBV3-1,TRBD2,CASSPSSGQQETQYF,TGTGCCAGCAGCCCATCTAGCGGACAACAAGAGACCCAGTACTTC
many,TRBJ2-5,17,TRBV6-5,TRBD2,CASSYGVAGIGQETQYF,TGTGCCAGCAGTTACGGCGTAGCGGGAATAGGGCAGGAGACCCAGTACTTC
-,TRBJ2-1,12,TRBV3-1,-,CASSNEYNEQFF,TGTGCCAGCAGCAACGAATACAATGAGCAGTTCTTC
many,TRBJ2-3,16,TRBV2,TRBD2,CASRARPLAGEDTQYF,TGTGCCAGCAGGGCGAGGCCTTTAGCGGGAGAAGATACGCAGTATTTT
few,TRBJ1-1,15,TRBV4-1,-,CASSQAYRSNTEAFF,TGCGCCAGCAGCCAAGCTTACAGGTCGAACACTGAAGCTTTCTTT
many,TRBJ2-7,18,TRBV12-3/TRBV12-4,TRBD2,CASSLYSGKPKSSYEQYF,TGTGCCAGCAGTTTATATAGCGGGAAGCCCAAATCTTCCTACGAGCAGTACTTC
many,TRBJ1-3,17,TRBV28,-,CASSFAPVPSSGNTIYF,TGTGCCAGCAGTTTTGCCCCCGTACCCTCCTCTGGAAACACCATATATTTT
few,TRBJ2-1,14,TRBV20-1,TRBD2,CSAPGLAGVNEQFF,TGCAGTGCTCCAGGACTAGCGGGAGTTAATGAGCAGTTCTTC
many,TRBJ2-1,16,TRBV11-2,-,CASSRGLGVRGNEQFF,TGTGCCAGCAGCCGGGGGCTGGGGGTCAGGGGGAATGAGCAGTTCTTC
many,TRBJ2-7,13,TRBV27,-,CASSFTPFYEQYF,TGTGCCAGCAGTTTCACCCCTTTCTACGAGCAGTACTTC
many,TRBJ2-1,16,TRBV6-1,TRBD2,CASSHGTSGIYNEQFF,TGTGCCAGCAGCCATGGGACTAGCGGGATCTACAATGAGCAGTTCTTC
-,TRBJ1-5,16,TRBV2,TRBD1,CASSRPGQGEDQPQHF,TGTGCCAGCAGTCGCCCGGGACAGGGTGAGGATCAGCCCCAGCATTTT
few,TRBJ2-7,13,TRBV25-1,-,CASKGTSDYEQYF,TGTGCCAGCAAGGGGACATCCGACTACGAGCAGTACTTC
many,TRBJ1-2,13,TRBV10-3,TRBD1,CAISGQGSYGYTF,TGTGCCATCAGCGGACAGGGGAGCTATGGCTACACCTTC
many,TRBJ1-2,14,TRBV7-9,-,CASSLGAGEYGYTF,TGTGCCAGCAGCTTAGGTGCAGGGGAATATGGCTACACCTTC
many,TRBJ2-1,16,TRBV7-2,TRBD1,CASSPDRDRVNNEQFF,TGTGCCAGCAGCCCAGACCGGGACAGGGTCAATAATGAGCAGTTCTTC
many,TRBJ2-1,14,TRBV6-5,-,CASSYARPYNEQFF,TGTGCCAGCAGTTACGCAAGGCCCTACAATGAGCAGTTCTTC
-,TRBJ1-2,13,TRBV2,-,CASSYSGAWGCTF,TGTGCCAGCAGCTACTCGGGGGCATGGGGCTGCACCTTC
many,TRBJ1-5,16,TRBV12-3/TRBV12-4,-,CASSPLDRRAHQPQHF,TGTGCCAGCAGCCCTCTGGACAGACGAGCTCATCAGCCCCAGCATTTT
few,TRBJ1-5,15,TRBV10-2,-,CASSQGAGLNQPQHF,TGCGCCAGCAGTCAAGGGGCGGGGCTAAATCAGCCCCAGCATTTT
many,TRBJ2-3,15,TRBV20-1,TRBD2,CSARVTSASTDTQYF,TGCAGTGCTAGAGTAACTAGCGCCAGCACAGATACGCAGTATTTT